This TCR beta chain was profiled in a study of T-cell reconstitution after alpha-beta-depleted transplantation in children. CDR1 is SGHDT, CDR2 YYEEEE, per germline. V dropped 4 bases and J dropped 9; count of bases not matched to a gene: 14. This CDR3 contains 15 residues. Study-level findings and limits: Several hundred expanded graft clones reportedly gave rise to the alpha-beta T cells present about two months after transplant. Most T-cell counts and diversity one year after the transplant came from T cells that were newly produced.

Comment on this clonotype: Its antigen is currently unknown.

Library preparation (for TCRbeta) was performed with unique molecular identifiers. TCRdb ran MiXCR on the PCR reads and lists one entry per CDR3 protein. The table lists some 200,000 distinct CDR3 sequences, roughly 9.1% of them singletons, with approximately 34% in the top ten. This specimen consisted of PBMCs, mostly from graft donor cells, obtained 360 days after TCRalphabeta/CD19-depleted stem cell transplant. The source is a male patient aged 2 to 10 who had a stem cell transplant for acute myeloid leukemia, so the T cells may come from the graft donor. This chain uses TRBV5-6 with TRBJ1-1, with 8 bases identical to TRBD1. The CDR3 sequence: CASSHRDRIVGQAFF. DNA for the CDR3: TGTGCCAGCAGCCACCGGGACAGGATTGTCGGGCAAGCTTTCTTT.